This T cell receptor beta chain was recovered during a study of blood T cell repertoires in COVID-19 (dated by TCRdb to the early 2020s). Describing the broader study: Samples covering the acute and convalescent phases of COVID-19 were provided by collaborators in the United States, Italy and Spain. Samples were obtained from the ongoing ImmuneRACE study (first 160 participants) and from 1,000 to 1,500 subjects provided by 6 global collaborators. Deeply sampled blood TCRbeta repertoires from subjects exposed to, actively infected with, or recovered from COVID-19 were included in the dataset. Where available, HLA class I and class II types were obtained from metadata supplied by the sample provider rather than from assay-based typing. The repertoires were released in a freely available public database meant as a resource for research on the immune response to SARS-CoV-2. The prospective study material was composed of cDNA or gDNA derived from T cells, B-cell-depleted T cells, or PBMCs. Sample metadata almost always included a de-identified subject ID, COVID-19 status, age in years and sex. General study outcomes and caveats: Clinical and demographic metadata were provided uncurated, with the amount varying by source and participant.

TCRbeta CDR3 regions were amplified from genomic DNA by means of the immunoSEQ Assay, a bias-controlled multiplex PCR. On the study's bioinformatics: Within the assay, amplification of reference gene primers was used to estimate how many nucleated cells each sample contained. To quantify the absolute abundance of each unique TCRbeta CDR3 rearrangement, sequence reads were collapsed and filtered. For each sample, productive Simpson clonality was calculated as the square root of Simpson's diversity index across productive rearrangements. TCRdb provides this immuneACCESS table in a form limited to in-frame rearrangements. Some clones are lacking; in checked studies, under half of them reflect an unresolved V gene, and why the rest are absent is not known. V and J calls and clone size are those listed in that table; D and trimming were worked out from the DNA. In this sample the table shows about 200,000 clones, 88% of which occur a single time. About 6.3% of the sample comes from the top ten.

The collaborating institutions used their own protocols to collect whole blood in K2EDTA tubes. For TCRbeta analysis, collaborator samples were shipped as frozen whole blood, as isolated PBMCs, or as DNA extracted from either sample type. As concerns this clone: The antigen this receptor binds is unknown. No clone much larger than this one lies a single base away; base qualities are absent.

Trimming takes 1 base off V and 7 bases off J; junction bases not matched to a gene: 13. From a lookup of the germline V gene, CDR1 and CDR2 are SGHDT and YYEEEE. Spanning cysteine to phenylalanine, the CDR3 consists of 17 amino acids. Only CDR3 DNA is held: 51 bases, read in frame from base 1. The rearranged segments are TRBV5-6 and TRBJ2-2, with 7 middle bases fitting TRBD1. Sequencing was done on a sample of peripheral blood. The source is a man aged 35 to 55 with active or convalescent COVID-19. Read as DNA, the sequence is TGTGCCAGCAGCTTGTTAGGGGGACAGACGGCGGTCGGGGAGCTGTTTTTT. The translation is CASSLLGGQTAVGELFF.